The 28 T cell receptor beta chains below come from one sample, sequenced in a study of T-cell reconstitution after alpha-beta-depleted transplantation in children. Preparation of the TCRbeta library was carried out with unique molecular identifiers. TCRdb analysed the PCR reads with MiXCR anew, one entry per CDR3 protein. The table records just under 150,000 distinct CDR3 sequences, 8% to 10% of them present only once. The sample consisted of PBMCs, mostly from graft donor cells, taken 180 days after TCRalphabeta/CD19-depleted stem cell transplant. The receptors were sampled from a female patient aged 2-15 years who had a stem cell transplant for congenital amegakaryocytic thrombocytopenia, so the T cells may come from the graft donor.

In its sample, this clonotype was seen a few times. This sequence joins TRBV9 and TRBJ2-1; 7 bases match TRBD1. The V gene's germline CDR1 is SGDLS and CDR2 YYNGEE. V shed 4 bases, J shed 9 bases, and the junction held 7 bases outside the gene matches. The CDR3 extends over 13 amino acids. CDR3: CASSRQGDTEQFF. The CDR3 DNA reads as TGTGCCAGCAGCCGACAGGGAGACACTGAGCAGTTCTTC.

This clonotype was counted ten times or more. The V call is TRBV6-4, the J call TRBJ2-2; 12 bases are shared with TRBD2. This CDR3 is built from 16 residues. Germline-derived CDR1 and CDR2 are MRHNA and SNTAGT. J lost 6 bases, V lost 3 bases, and 5 bases had no gene match. DNA for the CDR3: TGTGCCAGCAGTGAGGTTGGACTAGCGGGACCCGGGGAGCTGTTTTTT. Protein: CASSEVGLAGPGELFF.

This clonotype was observed a few times. The chain joins TRBV29-1 to TRBJ2-7, with 10 bases fitting TRBD1. V was pared by 4 bases and J by 7 bases, with 7 bases of the junction left unmatched. The germline gives CDR1 SQVTM, CDR2 ANQGSEA. The CDR3 runs to 13 residues. The DNA of the CDR3 is TGCAGCGTTGCACCGGGACAGGGGTCGGAGCAGTACTTC. The encoded protein is CSVAPGQGSEQYF.

In this sample, this clonotype turned up many times. This chain joins TRBV20-1 and TRBJ2-2; a possible D gene is TRBD1 (6 bases). The CDR3 totals 14 residues. The V and J ends lost 1 base and 3 bases respectively, with 9 bases between them. Germline assignment: CDR1 DFQATT and CDR2 SNEGSKA (reference sequence). CDR3 protein: CSARAGVDTGELFF. In DNA, the CDR3 is TGCAGTGCTAGAGCAGGGGTTGACACCGGGGAGCTGTTTTTT.

This clonotype showed up many times. V usage is TRBV20-1 and J usage is TRBJ2-1; tentatively, D is TRBD1 (6 bases). Germline V gene data show CDR1 as DFQATT and CDR2 as SNEGSKA (reference sequence). Trimming removed 6 bases at V and 5 bases at J, with 23 bases between. CDR3 length: 16 amino acids. The CDR3 reads CSATGHPRTLNNEQFF. The CDR3 DNA sequence: TGCAGTGCCACAGGGCATCCGCGTACGCTTAACAATGAGCAGTTCTTC.

There are many counts of this clonotype. The chain is built from TRBV30 and TRBJ1-1; D not resolved. Trimming cost V 2 bases and J 2 bases, with 3 bases left between them. CDR1 and CDR2 from the germline V gene are GTSNPN and SVGIG (reference sequence). The CDR3 loop spans 11 amino acids. The CDR3 loop reads CAWSRNTEAFF. The CDR3 nucleotides are TGTGCCTGGAGTCGTAACACTGAAGCTTTCTTT. Filled out from reference TRBV30 and TRBJ1-1, the complete variable domain reads SQTIHQWPATLVQPVGSPLSLECTVEGTSNPNLYWYRQAAGRGLQLLFYSVGIGQISSEVPQNLSASRPQDRQFILSSKKLLLSDSGFYLCAWSRNTEAFFGQGTRLTVV.

The chain uses TRBV27 and TRBJ2-1; 7 bases match TRBD1. Germline CDR1 MNHEY, CDR2 SMNVEV (reference sequence). Losses at the gene ends were 5 bases for V and 10 bases for J; bases not matched to a gene: 17. The CDR3 contains 16 residues. The CDR3 loop reads CASSLSAGTARGEQFF. The CDR3 nucleotides are TGTGCCAGCAGTCTTAGTGCCGGGACAGCGAGGGGAGAGCAGTTCTTC.

Many counts were recorded for this clonotype. This chain uses TRBV5-1 with TRBJ2-5; maybe TRBD1 (6 bases). The CDR3 runs 14 residues. The germline V gene encodes CDR1 SGHRS and CDR2 YFSETQ. Trimming pared 1 base from V and 5 bases from J, leaving 12 bases between. CDR3 residues: CASSLTGLEETQYF. The CDR3, as DNA: TGCGCCAGCAGCTTGACAGGGCTGGAGGAGACCCAGTACTTC.

This clonotype was counted many times. The chain joins TRBV20-1 to TRBJ2-3; D gene uncertain. The germline V and J ends were trimmed by 5 bases and 1 base, with 10 bases remaining between them. The CDR3 is 13 amino acids. Germline-derived CDR1 and CDR2 are DFQATT and SNEGSKA (reference sequence). CDR3 loop: CSASGPGTDTQYF. The CDR3 DNA reads as TGCAGTGCTTCCGGGCCCGGCACAGATACGCAGTATTTT.

This chain uses TRBV6-5 with TRBJ2-1; 12 bases map to TRBD1. Germline V gene sequence: CDR1 MNHEY, CDR2 SVGAGI. V was pared by 9 bases and J by 6 bases, with 6 bases of the junction left unmatched. The CDR3 totals 14 residues. CDR3 sequence reads: CASGTGGIVNEQFF. CDR3 nucleotides: TGTGCCAGTGGGACAGGGGGCATCGTCAATGAGCAGTTCTTC.

There are a few counts of this clonotype. The chain uses TRBV18 and TRBJ2-3; 8 positions match TRBD2. CDR1 is KGHSH, CDR2 LQKENI, per germline. J gave up 4 bases and V 3 bases, and 9 bases lay outside the gene matches. The CDR3 runs 16 residues. The CDR3 coding sequence is TGTGCCAGCTCACCTTCGACGGGAGGGAGGGCAGATACGCAGTATTTT. It translates to CASSPSTGGRADTQYF.

This clonotype was recorded many times. This chain connects TRBV20-1 to TRBJ2-1, with TRBD2 identical over 8 bases. CDR1 and CDR2 from the germline V gene are DFQATT and SNEGSKA (reference sequence). The CDR3 sequence is 15 residues long. Unmatched junction bases numbered 10, after V lost 6 bases and J lost 3 bases. CDR3 nucleotide sequence: TGCAGTGCCCCTAACCAAGCGGGGGACTACAATGAGCAGTTCTTC. It is translated as CSAPNQAGDYNEQFF.

This clonotype occurred many times. The chain employs TRBV12-3 or TRBV12-4 and TRBJ2-1, with 15 bases aligning to TRBD2. J lost 0 bases, V lost 2 bases, and 11 bases had no gene match. The CDR3 has 21 amino acids. Here the CDR3 reads CASSLRTMGLAGGSSYNEQFF. CDR3 nucleotide sequence: TGTGCCAGCAGTTTACGGACCATGGGACTAGCGGGAGGTTCCTCCTACAATGAGCAGTTCTTC.

This clonotype has at least ten counts. The chain recombines TRBV20-1 with TRBJ2-7; TRBD1 might be the D (8 bases). V was trimmed by 6 bases and J by 5 bases, leaving 17 bases between them. CDR3 size: 13 residues. Germline CDR1 is DFQATT and CDR2 is SNEGSKA (reference sequence). For the CDR3, the DNA is TGCAGTGCCAACAGGGGGGGCCTGGACGAGCAGTACTTC. Amino acids: CSANRGGLDEQYF.

This chain connects TRBV6-5 to TRBJ1-6; D might be TRBD1 (5 bases). The CDR3 spans 17 residues. CDR1 and CDR2 (germline): MNHEY, SVGAGI. Trimming removed 2 bases at V and 7 bases at J, with 18 bases between. CDR3 DNA: TGTGCCAGCAGTTACGCGAGCATGGGTCAGGGAAATTCACCCCTCCACTTT. Amino acids: CASSYASMGQGNSPLHF.

Ten or more counts support this clonotype. This sequence joins TRBV6-2 or TRBV6-3 and TRBJ2-1; D remains ambiguous. The V and J ends lost 8 bases and 4 bases respectively, with 6 bases between them. The CDR3 spans 11 residues. Germline V gene lookup returns CDR1 MNHEY and CDR2 SVGEGT. The CDR3 here is CASGNYNEQFF. DNA for the CDR3: TGTGCCAGCGGGAATTACAATGAGCAGTTCTTC.

The chain uses TRBV9 and TRBJ2-1; D is possibly TRBD2 (6 bases). This CDR3 is built from 17 residues. CDR1 and CDR2 (germline): SGDLS, YYNGEE. V dropped 0 bases and J dropped 4 bases, with 17 bases sitting between them. The CDR3 DNA follows: TGTGCCAGCAGCGTAGAAGGGGCCGCGGGGTATTACAATGAGCAGTTCTTC. It translates to CASSVEGAAGYYNEQFF.

The gene calls are TRBV19 and TRBJ1-2, with D maybe TRBD1 (5 bases). Per germline, CDR1 LNHDA and CDR2 SQIVND (reference sequence). CDR3 length equals 15 residues. Trimming stripped 10 bases from V and 4 bases from J, with 22 bases between. CDR3 loop: CATSRSRDAAYGYTF. DNA of the CDR3: TGTGCCACCTCACGCTCCAGGGACGCCGCCTATGGCTACACCTTC.

Notes on this clonotype: A much larger clonotype is one base distant, so this may be a read error. The chain couples TRBV14 to TRBJ2-7, with D perhaps TRBD1 (6 bases). The CDR3 has 13 amino acids. V lost 6 bases and J 1 base, leaving 10 bases between the germline ends. Germline V gives CDR1 SGHDN, CDR2 FVKESK. CDR3 amino acids: CASRTTGSYEQYF. The CDR3 region has the DNA TGTGCCAGCAGGACGACAGGTTCCTACGAGCAGTACTTC.

The CDR3 region is CSVIREWTQYF. DNA for the CDR3: TGCAGCGTGATCCGTGAATGGACCCAGTACTTC. This chain links TRBV29-1 with TRBJ2-5; D gene uncertain. The CDR3 is 11 amino acids. Per the germline V gene, CDR1 is SQVTM and CDR2 is ANQGSEA. The germline V and J ends were trimmed by 6 bases and 7 bases, with 12 bases remaining between them.

The sample holds a few counts of this clonotype. The rearrangement links TRBV20-1 to TRBJ2-2; 7 bases are a match to TRBD1. Germline lookup yields CDR1 DFQATT and CDR2 SNEGSKA (reference sequence). This CDR3 contains 14 residues. J was trimmed by 2 bases and V by 6 bases; bases with no gene match: 6. CDR3 in DNA: TGCAGTGCCCCCGGGACAGCCAACACCGGGGAGCTGTTTTTT. Its translation is CSAPGTANTGELFF.

The table lists this clonotype with many counts. The chain has TRBV12-3 or TRBV12-4 and TRBJ2-1; 10 positions match TRBD2. V lost 3 bases, J lost 7 bases, and 6 bases stayed unmatched. The CDR3 is 15 amino acids. CDR3 loop: CASSLQRGGRNEQFF. CDR3 coding DNA: TGTGCCAGCAGTTTGCAGCGGGGGGGCCGGAATGAGCAGTTCTTC.

In this sample, this clonotype turned up a few times. The V call is TRBV11-3, the J call TRBJ2-1; D uncertain. CDR3 size: 12 residues. V lost 5 bases and J 6 bases, leaving 8 bases between the germline ends. From germline, CDR1 is SGHNT and CDR2 YENEEA. CDR3 in DNA: TGTGCCAGCAGCAGTAGGATCAATGAGCAGTTCTTC. It translates to CASSSRINEQFF. Full variable domain (rest looked up from reference TRBV11-3 and TRBJ2-1): EAGVVQSPRYKIIEKKQPVAFWCNPISGHNTLYWYLQNLGQGPELLIRYENEEAVDDSQLPKDRFSAERLKGVDSTLKIQPAELGDSAVYLCASSSRINEQFFGPGTRLTVL.

This clonotype was recorded a few times. The gene calls are TRBV29-1 and TRBJ2-4, with D unclear. This CDR3 has 13 amino acids. The V gene's germline CDR1 is SQVTM and CDR2 ANQGSEA. V was pared by 3 bases and J by 9 bases, with 15 bases between. CDR3 in DNA: TGCAGCGTTGAGACCCCCGAAAAAGTCATTCAGTACTTC. It yields the protein CSVETPEKVIQYF.

The gene calls are TRBV4-1 and TRBJ1-2; D uncertain. The germline V and J ends were trimmed by 2 bases and 6 bases, with 16 bases remaining between them. The CDR3 is made up of 15 amino acids. Per germline, CDR1 MGHRA and CDR2 YSYEKL. CDR3 loop: CASSQLYSPVDGYTF. The CDR3 nucleotides read TGCGCCAGCAGCCAATTATACAGCCCGGTGGATGGCTACACCTTC.

This clonotype was detected many times. The chain couples TRBV25-1 to TRBJ2-7, with 7 nucleotides matching TRBD2. The V segment lost 4 bases and the J segment 7 bases; nucleotides outside the gene matches: 7. Per the germline V gene, CDR1 is MGHDK and CDR2 is SYGVNS. The CDR3 extends over 13 amino acids. The DNA of the CDR3 is TGTGCCAGCAGTGGCCCGACTAGCCTTGAGCAGTACTTC. Translated, it gives CASSGPTSLEQYF.

This clonotype was picked up many times. This chain joins TRBV5-1 and TRBJ2-5; D gene ambiguous. V lost 4 bases and J lost 2, with 12 bases in between. CDR3 length: 14 amino acids. Germline lookup yields CDR1 SGHRS and CDR2 YFSETQ. CDR3 nucleotide sequence: TGCGCCAGCAGCCAAGAATGGAGACAAGAGACCCAGTACTTC. Encoded protein: CASSQEWRQETQYF.

The chain uses TRBV19 and TRBJ2-3, with D tentatively TRBD1 (5 bases). The germline V gene has CDR1 LNHDA and CDR2 SQIVND (reference sequence). Trimming cost V 5 bases and J 4 bases, with 13 bases left between them. This CDR3 comprises 14 residues. The CDR3 reads CASSPAPGPDTQYF. In DNA form, the CDR3 reads TGTGCCAGTAGTCCAGCTCCAGGGCCAGATACGCAGTATTTT.